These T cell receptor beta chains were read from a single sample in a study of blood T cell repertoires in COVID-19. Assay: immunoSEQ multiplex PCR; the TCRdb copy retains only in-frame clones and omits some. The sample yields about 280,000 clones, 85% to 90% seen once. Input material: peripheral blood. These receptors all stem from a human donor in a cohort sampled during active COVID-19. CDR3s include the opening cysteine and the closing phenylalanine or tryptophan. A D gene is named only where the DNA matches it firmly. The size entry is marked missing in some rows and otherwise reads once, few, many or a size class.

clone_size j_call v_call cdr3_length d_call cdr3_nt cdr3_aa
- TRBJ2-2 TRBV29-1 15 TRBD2 TGCAGCGTTTCGAGGACTAGCGGGACCACCGGGGAGCTGTTTTTT CSVSRTSGTTGELFF
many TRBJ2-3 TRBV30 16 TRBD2 TGTGCCTGGAGAGCCCGGGGGGGACCTAGCACAGATACGCAGTATTTT CAWRARGGPSTDTQYF
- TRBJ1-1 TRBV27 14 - TGTGCCAGCAGTTCACAGGTCGCGAACACTGAAGCTTTCTTT CASSSQVANTEAFF
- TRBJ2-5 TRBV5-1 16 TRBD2 TGCGCCAGCAGCCGAGGGGCTAGCGGGACCCAAGAGACCCAGTACTTC CASSRGASGTQETQYF
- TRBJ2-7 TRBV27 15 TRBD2 TGTGCCAGCAGGCCAACTAGCGGGAGGGGCTACGAGCAGTACTTC CASRPTSGRGYEQYF
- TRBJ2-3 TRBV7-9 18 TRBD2 TGTGCCAGCAGCTTAGACTCTCTAACTAGCGGGACAGCAGATACGCAGTATTTT CASSLDSLTSGTADTQYF
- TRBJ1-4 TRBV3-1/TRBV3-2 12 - TGTGCCAGCAGCCAAGTGAGTGAAAAACTGTTTTTT CASSQVSEKLFF
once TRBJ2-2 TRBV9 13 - TGTGCCAGCAGCGCCCTTTTCGGCGGGGAGCTGTTTTTT CASSALFGGELFF
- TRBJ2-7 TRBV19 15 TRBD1 TGTGCCAGTAGACTCGTCGACAGGGAAACGGACGAGCAGCACTTC CASRLVDRETDEQHF
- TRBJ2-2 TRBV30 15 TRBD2 TGTGCCTGGGGAACTAGCGGGAGGGCGGCCGGGGAGCTGTTTTTT CAWGTSGRAAGELFF
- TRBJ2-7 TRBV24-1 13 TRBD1 TGTGCCACCAGTGAGGAGGAACAGGGGGAAAAGTACTTC CATSEEEQGEKYF
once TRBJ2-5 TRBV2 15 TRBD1 TGTGCCAGCAGTTATGCCGGGACAGTGGGGGAGACCCAGTACTTC CASSYAGTVGETQYF
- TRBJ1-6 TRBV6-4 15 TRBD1 TGTGCCAGCAGTGCCACGGGACAGGGGATCTCACCCCTCCACTTT CASSATGQGISPLHF
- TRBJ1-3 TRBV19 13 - TGTGCCAGTAGCTTGACAGAACGAAACACCATATATTTT CASSLTERNTIYF
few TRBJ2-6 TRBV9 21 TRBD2 TGTGCCAGCAGCGTAGCCCGGACTAGCGGGAGGCAGAGCTCTGGGGCCAACGTCCTGACTTTC CASSVARTSGRQSSGANVLTF
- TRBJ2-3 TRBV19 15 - TGTGCCAGTAGTAGTTTGGGCTCCAGCACAGATACGCAGTATTTT CASSSLGSSTDTQYF
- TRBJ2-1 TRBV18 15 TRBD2 TGTGCCAGCTCACCTGCTAGCGGGAGGGCCAATGAGCAGTTCTTC CASSPASGRANEQFF